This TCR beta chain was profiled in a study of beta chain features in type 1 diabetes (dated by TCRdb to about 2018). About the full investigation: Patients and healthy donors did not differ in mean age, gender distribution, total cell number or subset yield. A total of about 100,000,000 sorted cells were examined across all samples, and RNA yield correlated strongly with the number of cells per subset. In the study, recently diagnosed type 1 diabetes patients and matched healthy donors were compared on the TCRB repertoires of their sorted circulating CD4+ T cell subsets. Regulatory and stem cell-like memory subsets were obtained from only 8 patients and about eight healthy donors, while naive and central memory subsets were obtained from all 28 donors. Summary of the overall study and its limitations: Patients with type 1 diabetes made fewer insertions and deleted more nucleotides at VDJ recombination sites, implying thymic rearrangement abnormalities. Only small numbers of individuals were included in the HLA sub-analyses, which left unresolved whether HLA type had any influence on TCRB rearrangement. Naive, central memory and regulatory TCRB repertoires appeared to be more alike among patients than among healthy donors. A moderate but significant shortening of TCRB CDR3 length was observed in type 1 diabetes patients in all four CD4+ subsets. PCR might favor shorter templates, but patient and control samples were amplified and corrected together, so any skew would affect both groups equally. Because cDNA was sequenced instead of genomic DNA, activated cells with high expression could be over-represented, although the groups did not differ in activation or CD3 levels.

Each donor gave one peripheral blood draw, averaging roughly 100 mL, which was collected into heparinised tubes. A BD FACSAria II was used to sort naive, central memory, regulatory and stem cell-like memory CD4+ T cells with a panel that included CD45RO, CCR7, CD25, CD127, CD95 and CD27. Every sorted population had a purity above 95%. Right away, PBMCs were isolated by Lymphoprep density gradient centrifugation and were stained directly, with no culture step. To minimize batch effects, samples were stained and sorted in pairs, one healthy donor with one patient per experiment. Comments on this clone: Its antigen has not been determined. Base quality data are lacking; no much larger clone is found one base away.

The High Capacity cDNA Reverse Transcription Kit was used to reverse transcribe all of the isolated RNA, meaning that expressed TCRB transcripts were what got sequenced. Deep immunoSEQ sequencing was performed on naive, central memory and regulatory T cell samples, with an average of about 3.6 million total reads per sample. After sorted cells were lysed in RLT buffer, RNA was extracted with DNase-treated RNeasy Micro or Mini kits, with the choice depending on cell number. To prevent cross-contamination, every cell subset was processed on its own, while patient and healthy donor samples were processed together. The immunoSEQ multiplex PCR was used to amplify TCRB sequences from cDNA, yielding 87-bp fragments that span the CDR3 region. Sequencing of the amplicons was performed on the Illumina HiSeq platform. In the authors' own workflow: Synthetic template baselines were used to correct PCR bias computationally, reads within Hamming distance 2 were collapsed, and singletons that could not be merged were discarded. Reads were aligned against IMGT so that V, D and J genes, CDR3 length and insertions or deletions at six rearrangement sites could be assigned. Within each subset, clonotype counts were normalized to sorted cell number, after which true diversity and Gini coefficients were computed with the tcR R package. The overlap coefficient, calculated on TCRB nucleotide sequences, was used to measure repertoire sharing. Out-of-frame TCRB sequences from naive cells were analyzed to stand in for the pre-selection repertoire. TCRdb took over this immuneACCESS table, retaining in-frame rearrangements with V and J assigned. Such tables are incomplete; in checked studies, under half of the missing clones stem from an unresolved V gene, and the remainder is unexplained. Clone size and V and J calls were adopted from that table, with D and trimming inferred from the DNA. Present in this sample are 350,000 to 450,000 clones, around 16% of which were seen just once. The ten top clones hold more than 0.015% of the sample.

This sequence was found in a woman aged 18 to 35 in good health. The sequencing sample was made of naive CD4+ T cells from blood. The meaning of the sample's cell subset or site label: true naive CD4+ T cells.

The DNA sequence is as follows: TGTGCCAGCAGTGAGGCGAGTCTGAACACTGAAGCTTTCTTT. It specifies CASSEASLNTEAFF. In this chain, TRBV28 is recombined with TRBJ1-1, with the D gene call left open. CDR1 and CDR2 were assigned from the germline V gene as MDHEN and SYDVKM. Trimming costs V 5 bases and J 0 bases, and their ends lie 10 bases apart. The cysteine opens and the phenylalanine closes a CDR3 of 14 amino acids. The only DNA kept is the CDR3, 42 bases in frame from the first base.